This T cell receptor (beta chain) is from a study of T cells after yellow fever vaccination. Study overall: SMART-Seq v4 Ultra Low Input prepared libraries from low-cell fractions.

Study-wide findings and caveats: Reappearing after the booster were most of the clones from primary vaccination (around 96% CD4, approximately 86% CD8). There was a small share of clonotypes that showed up in both the CD4 and CD8 compartments.

Germline V gene lookup returns CDR1 KGHDR and CDR2 SFDVKD. V lost 2 bases and J lost 6, with 8 bases in between. The CDR3 runs to 13 residues. 5'RACE template switching added a universal primer site and UMIs to TCR cDNA. TCRdb fed the 5' RACE reads into MiXCR, producing one record per CDR3 protein. The sample holds about 350,000 distinct CDR3 sequences, roughly 3.9% seen once. This clonotype was observed many times. No antigen is known for it. This sample comprised PBMCs, obtained 5 days after the yellow fever booster vaccination. V is TRBV24-1 and J is TRBJ2-3; the D gene is possibly TRBD2 (5 bases). The sequence was obtained from a young man who received the YFV17D yellow fever vaccine. CDR3 sequence: CATSDYGGDTQYF. The CDR3 region has the DNA TGTGCCACCAGTGATTATGGCGGGGATACGCAGTATTTT.